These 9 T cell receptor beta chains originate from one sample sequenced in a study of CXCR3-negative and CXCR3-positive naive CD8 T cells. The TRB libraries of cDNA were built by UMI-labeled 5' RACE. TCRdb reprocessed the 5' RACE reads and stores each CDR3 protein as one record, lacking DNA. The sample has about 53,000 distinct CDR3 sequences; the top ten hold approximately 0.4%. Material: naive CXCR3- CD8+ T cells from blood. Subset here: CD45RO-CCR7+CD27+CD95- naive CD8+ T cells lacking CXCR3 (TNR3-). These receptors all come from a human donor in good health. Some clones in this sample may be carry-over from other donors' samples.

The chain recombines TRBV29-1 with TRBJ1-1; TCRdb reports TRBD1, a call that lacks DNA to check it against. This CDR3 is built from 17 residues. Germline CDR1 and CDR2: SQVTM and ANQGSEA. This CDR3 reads CSVASSAVGGLNTEAFF.

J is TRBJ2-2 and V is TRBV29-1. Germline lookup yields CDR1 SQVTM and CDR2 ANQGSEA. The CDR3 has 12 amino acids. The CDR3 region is CSVERGTGELFF.

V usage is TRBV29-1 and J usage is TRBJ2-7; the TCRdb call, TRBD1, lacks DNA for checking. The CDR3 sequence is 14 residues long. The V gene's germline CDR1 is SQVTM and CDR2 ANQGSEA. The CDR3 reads CSVFPGQGSYEQYF.

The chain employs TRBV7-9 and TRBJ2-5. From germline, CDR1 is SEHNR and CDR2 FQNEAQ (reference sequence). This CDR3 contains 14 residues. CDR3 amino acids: CASSLVGQEETQYF.

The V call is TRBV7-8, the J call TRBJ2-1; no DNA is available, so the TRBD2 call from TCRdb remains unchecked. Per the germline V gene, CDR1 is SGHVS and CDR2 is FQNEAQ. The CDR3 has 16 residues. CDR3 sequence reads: CASRPPRTLKTNEQFF.

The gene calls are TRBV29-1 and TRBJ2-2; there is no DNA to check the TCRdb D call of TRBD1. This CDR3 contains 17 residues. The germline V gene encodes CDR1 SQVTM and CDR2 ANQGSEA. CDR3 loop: CSVSGYGQGIIAGELFF.

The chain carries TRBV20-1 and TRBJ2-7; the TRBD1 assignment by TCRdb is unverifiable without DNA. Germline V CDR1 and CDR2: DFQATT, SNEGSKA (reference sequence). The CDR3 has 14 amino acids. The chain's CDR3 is CSATRAGGSYEQYF.

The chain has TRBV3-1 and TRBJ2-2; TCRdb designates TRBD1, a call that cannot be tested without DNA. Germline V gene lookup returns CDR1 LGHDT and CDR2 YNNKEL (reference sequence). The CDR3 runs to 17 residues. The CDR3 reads CASSQLNKGDWTGELFF.

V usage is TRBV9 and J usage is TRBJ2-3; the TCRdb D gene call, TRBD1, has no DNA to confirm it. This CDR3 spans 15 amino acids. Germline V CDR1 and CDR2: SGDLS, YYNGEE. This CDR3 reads CASSVGSLRTDTQYF.